This T cell receptor beta chain was captured by sequencing in a study of post-analysis software for immune sequencing data. Study overall: Multiple sclerosis in the patients followed relapsing-remitting, secondary progressive and progressive-relapsing courses.

Losses at the gene ends were 1 base for V and 3 bases for J; bases not matched to a gene: 6. This CDR3 contains 14 residues. Germline V lookup: CDR1 DFQATT, CDR2 SNEGSKA (reference sequence). As regards this clonotype: As yet, its antigen is unknown.

Unique molecular identifiers tagged the TCR beta cDNA libraries. Using its own MiXCR run on the PCR reads, TCRdb lists one record per CDR3 protein. The sample includes approximately 690,000 distinct CDR3 sequences, more than 50% of them seen just once. Overall study findings and caveats: Batch-mates among the samples co-clustered strongly by F measure. Patients showed TRBV5-6, TRBV5-1 and TRBV20-1 among a few TRBV segments more frequent than in controls. For normalized Chao1 diversity, multiple sclerosis patients scored significantly lower than controls did.

The sequence derives from a girl aged 2 to 9 with multiple sclerosis. Input material: blood. The gene calls are TRBV20-1 and TRBJ2-7; 7 bases are a match to TRBD2. In DNA form, the CDR3 reads TGCAGTGCTAGAGTCCCCTGGGGGGGCTACGAGCAGTACTTC. Amino acid sequence: CSARVPWGGYEQYF.